The 32 T cell receptor beta chains below come from one sample, sequenced in a study of cytomegalovirus exposure and HLA in healthy donors. Researchers ran the PCR with 60 Vbeta and 13 Jbeta primers. The method was immunoSEQ multiplex PCR; TCRdb's version includes in-frame clones alone and lacks a portion of them. The table lists fewer than 200,000 clones, approximately 80% of them singletons, with roughly 7.4% in the top ten. The sequenced material came from PBMCs. These receptors were collected from a male donor in good health and CMV-seropositive.

This rearrangement joins TRBV4-1 to TRBJ1-4; D ambiguous. CDR1 is MGHRA and CDR2 is YSYEKL in the germline V gene. The germline V and J ends were trimmed by 1 base and 4 bases, with 7 bases remaining between them. The CDR3 runs 14 residues. The CDR3 loop reads CASSQGRNNEKLFF. CDR3 sequence (DNA): TGCGCCAGCAGCCAAGGGCGGAATAATGAAAAACTGTTTTTT.

The CDR3 sequence is CASGRGSNTGELFF. DNA for the CDR3: TGTGCCAGCGGGCGGGGGAGCAACACCGGGGAGCTGTTTTTT. V usage is TRBV6-5 and J usage is TRBJ2-2; 7 nucleotides agree with TRBD2. The CDR3 sequence is 14 residues long. Germline V gene sequence: CDR1 MNHEY, CDR2 SVGAGI. V shed 8 bases and J 2 bases; nucleotides not matched to a gene: 5.

This clone was seen a handful of times. This sequence joins TRBV30 and TRBJ1-4, with D possibly TRBD1 on 5 matching bases. The germline V and J ends were trimmed by 3 bases and 11 bases, with 16 bases remaining between them. Germline assignment: CDR1 GTSNPN and CDR2 SVGIG (reference sequence). This CDR3 is built from 13 residues. The CDR3 bases are TGTGCCTGGAGCTGGCAGGGTGGAGGGAAACTGTTTTTT. Translated: CAWSWQGGGKLFF.

This chain joins TRBV19 and TRBJ1-1; weak D call: TRBD1 (5 bases). The CDR3 sequence is 12 residues long. CDR1 is LNHDA, CDR2 SQIVND, per germline (reference sequence). The V gene lost 7 bases and the J gene lost 5 bases, with 11 bases spanning the gap. The CDR3 loop is CASIQGKTEAFF. The DNA for the CDR3 is TGTGCCAGTATCCAGGGAAAAACTGAAGCTTTCTTT.

The V gene is TRBV18, the J gene TRBJ2-5, with D tentatively TRBD2 (5 bases). There are 13 residues in the CDR3. CDR1 is KGHSH and CDR2 is LQKENI in the germline V gene. V gave up 2 bases and J gave up 4 bases, with 8 bases separating them. The CDR3 bases are TGTGCCAGCTCACCAGGACTTCGAGAGACCCAGTACTTC. This translates into CASSPGLRETQYF.

This clone was counted between two and nine times. The genes are TRBV30 and TRBJ1-4; 9 bases are a match to TRBD1. Losses at the gene ends were 1 base for V and 5 bases for J; bases not matched to a gene: 5. Germline CDR1 is GTSNPN and CDR2 is SVGIG (reference sequence). The CDR3 runs 15 residues. This CDR3 reads CAWSETGGPNEKLFF. The CDR3 DNA reads as TGTGCCTGGAGTGAGACAGGGGGACCGAATGAAAAACTGTTTTTT.

The chain recombines TRBV11-2 with TRBJ1-2; D gene ambiguous. Per the germline V gene, CDR1 is SGHAT and CDR2 is FQNNGV. CDR3 length: 15 amino acids. Trimming took 6 bases from V and 4 from J, leaving 18 bases between them. The CDR3 is CASRSLGSRIYGYTF. For the CDR3, the DNA is TGTGCCAGCAGGTCTCTAGGGAGTCGGATCTATGGCTACACCTTC.

The chain couples TRBV9 to TRBJ2-2; no definite D call. The CDR3 is made up of 17 amino acids. Trimming pared 0 bases from V and 0 bases from J, leaving 12 bases between. Germline V CDR1 and CDR2: SGDLS, YYNGEE. As DNA, the CDR3 is TGTGCCAGCAGCGTAGGGTCGCAGACAACGAACACCGGGGAGCTGTTTTTT. It specifies CASSVGSQTTNTGELFF. Full variable domain (remainder filled in from reference TRBV9 and TRBJ2-2): DSGVTQTPKHLITATGQRVTLRCSPRSGDLSVYWYQQSLDQGLQFLIQYYNGEERAKGNILERFSAQQFPDLHSELNLSSLELGDSALYFCASSVGSQTTNTGELFFGEGSRLTVL.

This sequence joins TRBV9 and TRBJ1-1, with D hard to call. V was clipped by 3 bases and J by 2 bases, with 11 bases between them. CDR3 length: 14 residues. Germline V CDR1 and CDR2: SGDLS, YYNGEE. The CDR3 spells CASSGAHTNTEAFF. CDR3 nucleotides: TGTGCCAGCAGCGGAGCTCATACTAACACTGAAGCTTTCTTT.

The genes are TRBV11-2 and TRBJ2-1, with 10 bases fitting TRBD2. CDR3 length equals 14 residues. J gave up 10 bases and V 5 bases, and 8 bases lay outside the gene matches. In germline, CDR1 is SGHAT, CDR2 FQNNGV. CDR3 sequence (DNA): TGTGCCAGCAGCAGTCTAGCGGGGGTCTGGGAGCAGTTCTTC. It translates to CASSSLAGVWEQFF.

The sample holds one count of this clone. V and J are TRBV6-1 and TRBJ1-2; D not certain. Germline V CDR1 and CDR2: MNHNS, SASEGT. Deletions cut 6 bases from V and 7 bases from J, with 18 bases between. The CDR3 has 14 residues. This CDR3 reads CASSQTMIPGGYTF. CDR3 nucleotides: TGTGCCAGCAGCCAGACAATGATACCTGGTGGCTACACCTTC.

This chain joins TRBV5-1 and TRBJ1-2; 12 bases are a match to TRBD1. Germline lookup yields CDR1 SGHRS and CDR2 YFSETQ. This CDR3 has 16 amino acids. J lost 6 bases, V lost 3 bases, and 9 bases had no gene match. For the CDR3, the DNA is TGCGCCAGCAGCTGGGGACAGGGGGCCGAGGGCAATGGCTACACCTTC. Translated, it gives CASSWGQGAEGNGYTF.

This clone came up a few times. The chain has TRBV27 and TRBJ1-1; TRBD1 might be the D (5 bases). Germline lookup yields CDR1 MNHEY and CDR2 SMNVEV (reference sequence). This CDR3 region has 12 residues. V shed 0 bases and J shed 11 bases, with 10 bases lying between them. CDR3: CASSLSGGDAFF. The CDR3, as DNA: TGTGCCAGCAGTTTATCAGGAGGGGACGCTTTCTTT.

This sequence joins TRBV19 and TRBJ1-2; TRBD1 is a possible D gene (5 bases). CDR3 length equals 14 residues. The germline CDR1 and CDR2 sequences are LNHDA and SQIVND (reference sequence). The germline V and J ends were trimmed by 5 bases and 4 bases, with 14 bases remaining between them. The DNA for the CDR3 is TGTGCCAGTAGTGTTGGGGCGACCGGCTATGGCTACACCTTC. Protein sequence: CASSVGATGYGYTF. The full variable domain, its missing parts supplied by reference TRBV19 and TRBJ1-2, is DGGITQSPKYLFRKEGQNVTLSCEQNLNHDAMYWYRQDPGQGLRLIYYSQIVNDFQKGDIAEGYSVSREKKESFPLTVTSAQKNPTAFYLCASSVGATGYGYTFGSGTRLTVV.

The chain employs TRBV6-5 and TRBJ1-6; D gene unclear. With 5 bases removed from V and 10 bases from J, the gap between germline ends came to 18 bases. CDR1 is MNHEY and CDR2 is SVGAGI in the germline V gene. The CDR3 sequence is 15 residues long. The CDR3 nucleotides read TGTGCCAGCAGTAAGCAATGGAGCTTTATCTCACCCCTCCACTTT. Translated, it gives CASSKQWSFISPLHF.

The V gene is TRBV28, the J gene TRBJ2-7; TRBD2 matches 9 bases. Unmatched junction bases numbered 9, after V lost 6 bases and J lost 3 bases. Germline-derived CDR1 and CDR2 are MDHEN and SYDVKM. The CDR3 totals 15 residues. The CDR3 nucleotides are TGTGCCAGCAGAAGTAGCGGGGGCCCCGTCTACGAGCAGTACTTC. It encodes CASRSSGGPVYEQYF.

The table lists this clone with a count of one. The rearrangement uses TRBV4-2 and TRBJ2-1; no reliable D call. Germline V CDR1 and CDR2: LGHNA, YNFKEQ. V was pared by 5 bases and J by 2 bases, with 19 bases between. This CDR3 is 17 amino acids long. The CDR3, as DNA: TGTGCCAGCAGCTCAACCGAGACTCGAACCGCCTACAATGAGCAGTTCTTC. Protein sequence: CASSSTETRTAYNEQFF.

This clone was observed once. The chain couples TRBV5-1 to TRBJ1-1; a weak D match, TRBD1 (5 bases). Trimming took off 5 bases at V and 1 base at J, with 12 bases between the two ends. CDR1 is SGHRS, CDR2 YFSETQ, per germline. The CDR3 consists of 14 residues. This chain's CDR3 is CASRRDSKNTEAFF. The DNA of the CDR3 is TGCGCCAGCAGACGTGACAGCAAGAACACTGAAGCTTTCTTT.

This sequence joins TRBV2 and TRBJ2-1; possibly TRBD1 for D (6 bases). The germline CDR1 and CDR2 sequences are SNHLY and FYNNEI. The V end lost 4 bases, the J end lost 2 bases, and 9 bases lay between the germline ends. The CDR3 extends over 14 amino acids. CDR3 nucleotides: TGTGCCAGCAGTGGACAGGTGGCCTACAATGAGCAGTTCTTC. Its translation: CASSGQVAYNEQFF.

The chain carries TRBV11-2 and TRBJ1-2; the match to TRBD1 covers 9 bases. V trimming: 0 bases; J trimming: 2 bases; junction bases outside the gene matches: 1. This CDR3 contains 15 residues. Germline lookup yields CDR1 SGHAT and CDR2 FQNNGV. CDR3: CASSLDDRGNYGYTF. CDR3 coding DNA: TGTGCCAGCAGCTTAGATGACAGGGGGAACTATGGCTACACCTTC.

This chain links TRBV6-1 with TRBJ2-5; tentative D call: TRBD2 (6 bases). In germline, CDR1 is MNHNS, CDR2 SASEGT. The CDR3 has 12 residues. The V and J ends lost 6 bases and 11 bases respectively, with 16 bases between them. CDR3 nucleotides: TGTGCCAGCAGACAACCTTCACGGGAGCAGTACTTC. Protein sequence: CASRQPSREQYF.

V usage is TRBV15 and J usage is TRBJ2-5; a weak D match, TRBD2 (5 bases). V shed 3 bases and J shed 8 bases, with 10 bases lying between them. Germline loops: CDR1 LNHNV, CDR2 YYDKDF (reference sequence). This CDR3 is 12 amino acids long. The CDR3 protein is CATSSSEGTQYF. As DNA, the CDR3 is TGTGCCACCAGCAGTTCCGAGGGAACCCAGTACTTC.

This chain connects TRBV15 to TRBJ2-7; 8 bases map to TRBD1. The CDR3 is 15 residues long. Per the germline V gene, CDR1 is LNHNV and CDR2 is YYDKDF (reference sequence). J was trimmed by 1 base and V by 4 bases; bases with no gene match: 6. The CDR3 protein is CATSMDRVGSYEQYF. In nucleotides, the CDR3 is TGTGCCACCAGCATGGACAGGGTAGGATCCTACGAGCAGTACTTC.

This chain joins TRBV7-2 and TRBJ2-3; perhaps TRBD2 as D (6 bases). Germline CDR1 SGHTA, CDR2 FQGNSA. The V gene lost 1 base and the J gene lost 1 base, with 15 bases spanning the gap. The CDR3 covers 17 residues. The CDR3, as DNA: TGTGCCAGCAGCTTAGGCCTTGAATGGGGGGGCACAGATACGCAGTATTTT. Translation gives CASSLGLEWGGTDTQYF.

The chain couples TRBV2 to TRBJ1-5; 9 nucleotides agree with TRBD1. Germline V gene lookup returns CDR1 SNHLY and CDR2 FYNNEI. The CDR3 is 19 amino acids. The junction had 16 bases not matched to a gene; V was cut back by 6 bases and J by 1 base. Here the CDR3 DNA reads TGTGCCAGCAGCCAACCGAGGGACACAGGGGGCGGAAGCAATCAGCCCCAGCATTTT. Amino acid sequence: CASSQPRDTGGGSNQPQHF.

The CDR3 loop is CASSEAGGLNTEAFF. The CDR3 DNA sequence: TGTGCCAGCAGTGAAGCAGGGGGCCTGAACACTGAAGCTTTCTTT. This sequence joins TRBV2 and TRBJ1-1; 7 bases align to TRBD1. V trimming: 0 bases; J trimming: 0 bases; junction bases outside the gene matches: 1. From germline, CDR1 is SNHLY and CDR2 FYNNEI. This CDR3 contains 15 residues.

The chain is built from TRBV15 and TRBJ1-5, with a tentative D call TRBD1 (5 bases). Germline assignment: CDR1 LNHNV and CDR2 YYDKDF (reference sequence). The CDR3 runs to 18 residues. The V and J ends lost 3 bases and 0 bases respectively, with 18 bases between them. CDR3 in DNA: TGTGCCACCAGCAGTCCGCCTCGGGGGGGTTATAGCAATCAGCCCCAGCATTTT. Encoded protein: CATSSPPRGGYSNQPQHF.

This sequence joins TRBV6-5 and TRBJ2-7, with a weak D call TRBD1 (6 bases). This CDR3 has 15 residues. Germline V gene data show CDR1 as MNHEY and CDR2 as SVGAGI. Between the trimmed V and J ends, which lost 2 bases and 2 bases, there was a span of 13 bases. CDR3 in amino acids: CASSYGDKPAYEQYF. The DNA of the CDR3 is TGTGCCAGCAGTTACGGGGACAAACCAGCCTACGAGCAGTACTTC.

The V and J genes are TRBV9 and TRBJ1-2; TRBD1 agrees at 8 bases. V lost 4 bases and J lost 7; bases outside the gene matches: 6. Germline V gene data show CDR1 as SGDLS and CDR2 as YYNGEE. The CDR3 length is 13 residues. The CDR3 bases are TGTGCCAGCAGCATCTCAGGGGGCGTTGGCTACACCTTC. Residues: CASSISGGVGYTF.

CDR3 in amino acids: CAGDRGREDYTF. The CDR3 nucleotides are TGTGCCGGGGACAGGGGGCGAGAGGACTACACCTTC. V usage is TRBV30 and J usage is TRBJ1-2; TRBD1 matches 12 bases. The V and J ends lost 8 bases and 10 bases, in that order; junction bases with no gene match: 8. This CDR3 has 12 residues. Germline CDR1 GTSNPN, CDR2 SVGIG (reference sequence).

The V gene is TRBV30, the J gene TRBJ1-6; 9 bases agree with TRBD1. This CDR3 is 13 amino acids long. Germline V lookup: CDR1 GTSNPN, CDR2 SVGIG (reference sequence). The CDR3 sequence is CAIIGTGNSPLHF. The DNA of the CDR3 is TGTGCTATAATTGGGACAGGGAACTCACCCCTCCACTTT.

In its sample, this clone was seen once. The chain has TRBV5-8 and TRBJ1-6, with TRBD1 as a possible D gene (6 bases). Trimming removed 1 base from V and 7 bases from J, with 24 bases in between. Germline V gene sequence: CDR1 SGHTS, CDR2 YDEGEE. CDR3 size: 19 residues. This chain's CDR3 is CASSLKRGKAIQNNSPLHF. The CDR3 nucleotides read TGTGCCAGCAGCTTGAAAAGGGGGAAAGCTATTCAGAACAATTCACCCCTCCACTTT.